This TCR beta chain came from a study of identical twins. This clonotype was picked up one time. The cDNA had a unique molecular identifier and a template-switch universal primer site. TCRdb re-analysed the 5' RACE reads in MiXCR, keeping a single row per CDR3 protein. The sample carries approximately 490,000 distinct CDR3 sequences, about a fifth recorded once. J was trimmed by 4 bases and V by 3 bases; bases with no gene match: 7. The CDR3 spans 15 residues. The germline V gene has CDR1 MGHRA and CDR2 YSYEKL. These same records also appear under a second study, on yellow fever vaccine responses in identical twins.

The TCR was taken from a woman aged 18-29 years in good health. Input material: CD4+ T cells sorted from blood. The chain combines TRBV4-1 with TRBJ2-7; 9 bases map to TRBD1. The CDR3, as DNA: TGCGCCAGCAGCCATACCACAGGGGGCGGATACGAGCAGTACTTC. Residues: CASSHTTGGGYEQYF.